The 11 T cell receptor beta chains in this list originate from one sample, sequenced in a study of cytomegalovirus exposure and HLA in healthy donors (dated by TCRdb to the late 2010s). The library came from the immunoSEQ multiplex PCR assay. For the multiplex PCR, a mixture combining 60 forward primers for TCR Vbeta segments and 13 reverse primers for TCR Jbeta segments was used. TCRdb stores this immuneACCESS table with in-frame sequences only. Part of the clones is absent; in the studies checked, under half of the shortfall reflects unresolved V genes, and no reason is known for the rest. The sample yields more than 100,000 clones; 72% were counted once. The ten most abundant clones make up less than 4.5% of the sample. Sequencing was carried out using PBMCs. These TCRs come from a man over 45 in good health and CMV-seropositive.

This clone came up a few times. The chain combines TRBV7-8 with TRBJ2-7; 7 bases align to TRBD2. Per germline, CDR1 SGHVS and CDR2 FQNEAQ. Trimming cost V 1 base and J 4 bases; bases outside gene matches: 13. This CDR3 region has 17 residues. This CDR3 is CASSLVSRGSNNYEQYF. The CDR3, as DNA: TGTGCCAGCAGCTTAGTCTCTCGCGGGAGTAATAATTACGAGCAGTACTTC.

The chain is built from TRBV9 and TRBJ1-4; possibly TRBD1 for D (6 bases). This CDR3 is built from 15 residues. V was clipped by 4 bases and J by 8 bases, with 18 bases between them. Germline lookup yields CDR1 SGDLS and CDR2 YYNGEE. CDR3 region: CASSPRAQGVEKLFF. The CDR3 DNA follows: TGTGCCAGCAGCCCTAGGGCACAGGGCGTAGAAAAACTGTTTTTT.

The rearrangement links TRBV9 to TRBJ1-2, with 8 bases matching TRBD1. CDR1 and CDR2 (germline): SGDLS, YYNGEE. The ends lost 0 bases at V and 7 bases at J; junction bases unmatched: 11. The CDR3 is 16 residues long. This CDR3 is CASSVEVGDRGGGYTF. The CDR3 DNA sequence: TGTGCCAGCAGCGTAGAAGTTGGAGACAGGGGAGGTGGCTACACCTTC.

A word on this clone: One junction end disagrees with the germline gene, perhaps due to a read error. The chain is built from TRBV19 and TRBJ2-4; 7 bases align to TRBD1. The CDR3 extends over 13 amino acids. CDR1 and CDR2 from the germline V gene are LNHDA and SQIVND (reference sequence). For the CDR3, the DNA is TGTGCGAGTAAAAGGACAGGACGAGGCATTCAGTACTTC. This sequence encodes CASKRTGRGIQYF. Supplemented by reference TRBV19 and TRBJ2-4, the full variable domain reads DGGITQSPKYLFRKEGQNVTLSCEQNLNHDAMYWYRQDPGQGLRLIYYSQIVNDFQKGDIAEGYSVSREKKESFPLTVTSAQKNPTAFYLCASKRTGRGIQYFGAGTRLSVL.

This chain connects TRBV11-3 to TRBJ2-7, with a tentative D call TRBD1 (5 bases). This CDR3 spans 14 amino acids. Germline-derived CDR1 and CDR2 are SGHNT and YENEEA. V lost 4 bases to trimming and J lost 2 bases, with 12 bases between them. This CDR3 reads CASSSVQGTYEQYF. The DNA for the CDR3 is TGTGCCAGCAGCTCCGTTCAGGGCACCTACGAGCAGTACTTC.

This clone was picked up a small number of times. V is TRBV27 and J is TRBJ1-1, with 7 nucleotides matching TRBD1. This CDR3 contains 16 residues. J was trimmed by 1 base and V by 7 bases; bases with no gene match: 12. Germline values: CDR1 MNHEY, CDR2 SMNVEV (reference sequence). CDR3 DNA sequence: TGTGCCAGCATCCCCAGGCCAGGGGGTTGGAACACTGAAGCTTTCTTT. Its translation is CASIPRPGGWNTEAFF.

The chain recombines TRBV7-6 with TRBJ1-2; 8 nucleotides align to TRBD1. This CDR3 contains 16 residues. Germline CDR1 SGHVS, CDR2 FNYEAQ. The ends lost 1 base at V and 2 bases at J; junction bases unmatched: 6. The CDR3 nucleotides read TGTGCCAGCAGCTTAGTTAGGGACAGGACGAACTATGGCTACACCTTC. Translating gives CASSLVRDRTNYGYTF. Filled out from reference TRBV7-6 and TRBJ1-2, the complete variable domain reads GAGVSQSPRYKVTKRGQDVALRCDPISGHVSLYWYRQALGQGPEFLTYFNYEAQQDKSGLPNDRFSAERPEGSISTLTIQRTEQRDSAMYRCASSLVRDRTNYGYTFGSGTRLTVV.

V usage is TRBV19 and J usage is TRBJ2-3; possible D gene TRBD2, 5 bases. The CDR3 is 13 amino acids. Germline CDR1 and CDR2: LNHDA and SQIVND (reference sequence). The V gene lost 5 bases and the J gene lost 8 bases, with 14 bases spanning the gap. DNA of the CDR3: TGTGCCAGTAGTGAGCTAGCTGAAGGTACGCAGTATTTT. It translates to CASSELAEGTQYF.

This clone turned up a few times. For the CDR3, the DNA is TGTGCCAGCAGAACCCCCGAGACAGGGTGGAACACTGAAGCTTTCTTT. Its protein is CASRTPETGWNTEAFF. The chain is built from TRBV27 and TRBJ1-1, with 7 bases aligning to TRBD1. The CDR3 covers 16 residues. Germline CDR1 MNHEY, CDR2 SMNVEV (reference sequence). With 6 bases clipped from V and 1 base from J, the junction kept 11 bases outside the gene matches.

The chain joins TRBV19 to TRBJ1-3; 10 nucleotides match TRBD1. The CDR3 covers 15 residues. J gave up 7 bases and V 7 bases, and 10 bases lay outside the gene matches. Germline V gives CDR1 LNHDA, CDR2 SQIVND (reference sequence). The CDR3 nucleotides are TGTGCCAGTACCGCCCGGGACAGGGGACTGAACACCATATATTTT. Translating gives CASTARDRGLNTIYF.

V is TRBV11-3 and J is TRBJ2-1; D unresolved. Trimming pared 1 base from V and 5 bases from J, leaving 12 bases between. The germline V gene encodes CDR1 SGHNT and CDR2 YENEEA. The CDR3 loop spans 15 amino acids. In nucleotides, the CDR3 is TGTGCCAGCAGCTTAGCTATCAGGAATCACAATGAGCAGTTCTTC. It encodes CASSLAIRNHNEQFF.